Presented here are 29 T cell receptor beta chains from one specimen sequenced in a study of tumor-infiltrating lymphocytes in primary liver carcinoma. Unsorted whole blood supplied the blood RNA, and germline DNA was isolated too. With 400 to 550 ng total RNA as template and a constant-region primer, TCR beta cDNA was made. Three nested multiplex PCR rounds, a slightly modified ARM-PCR method, built the TCR beta libraries. It was with TRBV1-TRBV30 forward primers and a C-beta reverse primer that the first two PCR rounds were run, at around 10 cycles each. Each CDR3 protein gets one entry after TCRdb re-called the multiplex PCR reads with MiXCR. The data contain just over 300,000 distinct CDR3 sequences, approximately 58% of them singletons. The sample taken for sequencing was peripheral blood. These receptor sequences come from a woman aged 30 to 39 with primary liver carcinoma and hepatitis B virus infection.

The sample holds many counts of this clonotype. This sequence joins TRBV29-1 and TRBJ2-7; 12 positions match TRBD1. Trimming at V came to 7 bases and at J to 2 bases, leaving 3 bases not matched to a gene. Germline V gene lookup returns CDR1 SQVTM and CDR2 ANQGSEA. There are 13 residues in the CDR3. The CDR3 sequence is CSAGTGGAYEQYF. CDR3 sequence (DNA): TGCAGCGCCGGGACAGGGGGCGCCTACGAGCAGTACTTC.

Comments on this clonotype: At one end the junction does not follow the germline gene, possibly because of a read error. Here the CDR3 DNA reads TGTACCAGCAGTCAAAGGGGGGGTAGGTTCACTGAAGCTTTCTTT. Translation: CTSSQRGGRFTEAFF. The chain carries TRBV6-5 and TRBJ1-1; weak D call: TRBD1 (6 bases). The CDR3 sequence is 15 residues long. CDR1 and CDR2 from the germline V gene are MNHEY and SVGAGI.

This clonotype has at least ten counts. The chain uses TRBV6-6 and TRBJ2-5; 10 bases line up with TRBD2. CDR1 MNHNY and CDR2 SVGAGI come from the germline V gene (reference sequence). Trimming at V came to 2 bases and at J to 1 base, leaving 7 bases not matched to a gene. The CDR3 is 17 residues long. CDR3 sequence: CASSYPGAGGPQETQYF. For the CDR3, the DNA is TGTGCCAGCAGTTACCCAGGAGCGGGAGGGCCCCAAGAGACCCAGTACTTC.

This chain joins TRBV6-5 and TRBJ1-5, with a weak D call TRBD1 (5 bases). This CDR3 comprises 15 residues. The V and J ends lost 1 base and 3 bases respectively, with 10 bases between them. Germline CDR1 is MNHEY and CDR2 is SVGAGI. For the CDR3, the DNA is TGTGCCAGCAGTTACTTCCAGGGTTCCAATCAGCCCCAGCATTTT. It codes for CASSYFQGSNQPQHF.

Remarks on this clonotype: One base away lies a much larger clone, so this may be a sequencing read error. J is TRBJ1-1 and V is TRBV11-2; 8 nucleotides match TRBD1. Germline trimming cut 1 base from V and 4 bases from J; bases unmatched to any gene: 17. This CDR3 has 19 amino acids. Germline V CDR1 and CDR2: SGHAT, FQNNGV. The CDR3 here is CASSLALGWGRGRVTEAFF. The DNA for the CDR3 is TGTGCCAGCAGCTTAGCGCTTGGATGGGGCAGGGGGCGGGTCACTGAAGCTTTCTTT.

In the case of this clonotype: The junction departs from the called germline gene at one end, perhaps through a read error. V gene TRBV30 combines with J gene TRBJ2-1; TRBD2 is a possible D gene (5 bases). This CDR3 spans 14 amino acids. Germline lookup yields CDR1 GTSNPN and CDR2 SVGIG (reference sequence). As DNA, the CDR3 is TGTGCCTGGAGTAAAGGGAGCTCCTACCATGAGCAGTTCTTC. Its translation: CAWSKGSSYHEQFF.

V usage is TRBV6-1 and J usage is TRBJ2-1; D perhaps matches TRBD2 (6 bases). This CDR3 has 16 amino acids. Trimming removed 4 bases at V and 7 bases at J, with 20 bases between. Germline CDR1 and CDR2: MNHNS and SASEGT. CDR3 in DNA: TGTGCCAGCAGTGGATCGTTGTTAGGGAGGCTAAATGAGCAGTTCTTC. Translating gives CASSGSLLGRLNEQFF.

A word on this clonotype: This sequence may be a read error, since a much larger clone differs from it by one base. The V and J genes are TRBV12-3 or TRBV12-4 and TRBJ1-1; D gene uncertain. The CDR3 contains 12 residues. V was shortened by 5 bases and J by 4 bases, with 8 bases between the two germline ends. The DNA for the CDR3 is TGTGCCAGCAGTACAGAGGGCACTGAAGCTTTCTTT. It codes for CASSTEGTEAFF.

V is TRBV6-5 and J is TRBJ2-1; D is ambiguous. V was clipped by 5 bases and J by 2 bases, with 13 bases between them. Germline V gene data show CDR1 as MNHEY and CDR2 as SVGAGI. There are 15 residues in the CDR3. The CDR3 region has the DNA TGTGCCAGCAGTCCGGCCCATGGAACCTACAATGAGCAGTTCTTC. The encoded protein is CASSPAHGTYNEQFF.

This clonotype was detected many times. J is TRBJ2-3 and V is TRBV29-1; 7 nucleotides match TRBD2. Unmatched junction bases numbered 19, after V lost 6 bases and J lost 4 bases. The CDR3 contains 17 residues. Germline CDR1 reads SQVTM; CDR2 reads ANQGSEA. The DNA of the CDR3 is TGCAGCGTGGGGGAGGAATCCGGGAGGTGGTCACCAGATACGCAGTATTTT. Translated: CSVGEESGRWSPDTQYF.

About this clonotype: A read error is possible here, since a much larger clone lies one base away. The rearrangement joins TRBV29-1 to TRBJ2-7, with D perhaps TRBD1 or TRBD2 (6 bases each). This CDR3 comprises 12 residues. The germline CDR1 and CDR2 sequences are SQVTM and ANQGSEA. Trimming shortened V by 5 bases and J by 5 bases, and 13 bases separated the two germline ends. CDR3 nucleotide sequence: TGCAGCGTTTCCCCCCGGGGGCACGAGCAGTACTTC. It is translated as CSVSPRGHEQYF.

The gene calls are TRBV6-5 and TRBJ1-2, with D hard to call. The CDR3 contains 16 residues. The germline V gene has CDR1 MNHEY and CDR2 SVGAGI. V was shortened by 5 bases and J by 2 bases, with 18 bases between the two germline ends. The CDR3 DNA is TGTGCCAGCAGTCCCTTGAGCTCTACAGCGAACTATGGCTACACCTTC. Translation: CASSPLSSTANYGYTF.

This clonotype was observed at least ten times. The V and J genes are TRBV11-2 and TRBJ2-5; no definite D call. The CDR3 contains 11 residues. The ends were cut back, 4 bases at V and 7 bases at J, with 7 bases in the middle. From germline, CDR1 is SGHAT and CDR2 FQNNGV. The CDR3 loop reads CASSYFATQYF. The CDR3 DNA is TGTGCCAGCAGCTACTTTGCGACCCAGTACTTC. Variable domain in full (rest from reference TRBV11-2 and TRBJ2-5): EAGVAQSPRYKIIEKRQSVAFWCNPISGHATLYWYQQILGQGPKLLIQFQNNGVVDDSQLPKDRFSAERLKGVDSTLKIQPAKLEDSAVYLCASSYFATQYFGPGTRLLVL.

This clonotype was detected once. This likely comes from a read error, as the CDR3 has no conserved phenylalanine or tryptophan at its end. It is unclear where the CDR3 begins or ends on the DNA, so no DNA is shown, and the CDR3 is as TCRdb lists it. The gene calls are TRBV29-1 and TRBJ2-7; the table gives TRBD2 as D, unverified against the DNA. CDR1 is SQVTM and CDR2 is ANQGSEA in the germline V gene. The CDR3 is 14 residues long, counting both termini. The CDR3 sequence is CSVAGFSSSYELYS.

This clonotype was recorded many times. This sequence joins TRBV4-3 and TRBJ1-6; 9 positions match TRBD1. V lost 4 bases, J lost 7 bases, and 8 bases stayed unmatched. CDR3 length: 16 residues. In germline, CDR1 is LGHNA, CDR2 YSLEER. CDR3 sequence (DNA): TGCGCCAGCAGCCCCCGTACGGGGACAGGGAATTCACCCCTCCACTTT. It is translated as CASSPRTGTGNSPLHF.

As concerns this clonotype: A read error may account for a junction end that differs from germline. As DNA, the CDR3 is TGCGTCAGCAGCCCGACAGGGTCGCATGGCTACACCTTC. Its translation is CVSSPTGSHGYTF. This chain links TRBV11-3 with TRBJ1-2; 7 nucleotides align to TRBD1. This CDR3 is 13 amino acids long. Germline V CDR1 and CDR2: SGHNT, YENEEA. The full variable domain, its missing parts supplied by reference TRBV11-3 and TRBJ1-2, is EAGVVQSPRYKIIEKKQPVAFWCNPISGHNTLYWYLQNLGQGPELLIRYENEEAVDDSQLPKDRFSAERLKGVDSTLKIQPAELGDSAVYLCVSSPTGSHGYTFGSGTRLTVV.

The V gene is TRBV5-6, the J gene TRBJ1-5; D may be TRBD1 (5 bases). From germline, CDR1 is SGHDT and CDR2 YYEEEE. The CDR3 is 15 amino acids. With 4 bases removed from V and 11 bases from J, the gap between germline ends came to 22 bases. The CDR3 DNA is TGTGCCAGCAGCAATTTCGTTACAGGCCTGCAGTCCCAGCATTTT. Amino acids: CASSNFVTGLQSQHF.

With regard to this clonotype: This may come from a read error, since a much larger clone is one base off. The chain recombines TRBV12-3 or TRBV12-4 with TRBJ2-5; tentative D call: TRBD2 (7 bases). This CDR3 comprises 14 residues. CDR3 DNA sequence: TGTGCCAGCGCCCCGGGGGGCCGACAAGATACCCAGTACTTC. Translating gives CASAPGGRQDTQYF.

The sample holds one count of this clonotype. V gene TRBV11-2 combines with J gene TRBJ2-1; D remains unclear. The length of the CDR3 is 15 residues. Per the germline V gene, CDR1 is SGHAT and CDR2 is FQNNGV. The V and J ends lost 2 bases and 9 bases respectively, with 17 bases between them. The DNA of the CDR3 is TGTGCCAGCAGCTTAAATATGTCCCTCCACACTGAGCAGTTCTTC. Amino acids: CASSLNMSLHTEQFF.

The chain carries TRBV7-9 and TRBJ2-7; D ambiguous. Germline V lookup: CDR1 SEHNR, CDR2 FQNEAQ (reference sequence). V lost 2 bases to trimming and J lost 7 bases, with 9 bases between them. CDR3 length: 12 residues. The CDR3 spells CASSLYIEEQYF. CDR3 sequence (DNA): TGTGCCAGCAGCTTATATATCGAGGAGCAGTACTTC.

Ten or more counts support this clonotype. The V call is TRBV6-1, the J call TRBJ1-5; D is unresolved. Germline V gene sequence: CDR1 MNHNS, CDR2 SASEGT. The CDR3 sequence is 14 residues long. CDR3 in amino acids: CASSSSYSNQPQHF. Here the CDR3 DNA reads TGTGCTTCAAGCTCGAGTTATAGCAATCAGCCCCAGCATTTT.

This chain uses TRBV13 with TRBJ1-2; D gene ambiguous. This CDR3 has 14 amino acids. CDR1 is PRHDT and CDR2 is FYEKMQ in the germline V gene (reference sequence). The V end lost 2 bases, the J end lost 4 bases, and 11 bases lay between the germline ends. This chain's CDR3 is CASSLSPELYGYTF. CDR3 nucleotides: TGTGCCAGCAGCTTAAGCCCAGAACTCTATGGCTACACCTTC.

The V gene is TRBV4-1, the J gene TRBJ2-1; tentative D call: TRBD2 (6 bases). Germline-derived CDR1 and CDR2 are MGHRA and YSYEKL. The V end was cut by 4 bases, the J end by 1 base, with 17 bases between. The CDR3 length is 17 residues. CDR3: CASSPPPGSGSYNEQFF. The CDR3 DNA follows: TGCGCCAGCAGCCCCCCTCCCGGGAGCGGGTCCTACAATGAGCAGTTCTTC.

In the case of this clonotype: This may stem from a read error, because a much larger clone lies one nucleotide away. The gene calls are TRBV7-9 and TRBJ1-1; D is undetermined. This CDR3 comprises 12 residues. Germline CDR1 SEHNR, CDR2 FQNEAQ (reference sequence). The CDR3 spells CVGYDREAEAFF. The CDR3 nucleotides are TGTGTCGGCTACGACCGAGAGGCTGAAGCTTTCTTT.

DNA of the CDR3: TGTGCCAGCATCCTAACGACGCCCGGGATCCACACTGAAGCTTTCTTT. Translation: CASILTTPGIHTEAFF. The rearrangement joins TRBV6-1 to TRBJ1-1, with unresolved D. This CDR3 is 16 amino acids long. The germline gives CDR1 MNHNS, CDR2 SASEGT. The germline V and J ends were trimmed by 7 bases and 3 bases, with 21 bases remaining between them.

About this clonotype itself: The CDR3 carries no conserved terminal phenylalanine or tryptophan, so it likely arises from a read error. The chain joins TRBV4-1 to TRBJ2-1; a weak D match, TRBD2 (6 bases). The CDR3 covers 13 residues. Germline V gene data show CDR1 as MGHRA and CDR2 as YSYEKL. The CDR3 sequence: CVSSQDYYNEQFS. DNA of the CDR3: TGCGTCAGCAGCCAGGACTACTACAATGAGCAGTTCTCT.

In the case of this clonotype: A junction boundary mismatches the germline segment, possibly from a read error. The rearrangement links TRBV7-9 to TRBJ2-1; 8 bases line up with TRBD2. Germline assignment: CDR1 SEHNR and CDR2 FQNEAQ (reference sequence). The CDR3 runs 21 residues. CDR3 region: CTSSLAWRPVPGTSAGNEQFF. Written as DNA, the CDR3 is TGTACCAGCAGCTTAGCATGGCGTCCAGTGCCAGGGACTAGTGCTGGTAATGAGCAGTTCTTC.

This chain connects TRBV12-3 or TRBV12-4 to TRBJ2-1; D not certain. This CDR3 has 14 residues. V was pared by 7 bases and J by 2 bases, with 12 bases between. For the CDR3, the DNA is TGTGCCAGCACTAGGGTGTTCACCTACAATGAGCAGTTCTTC. Protein product: CASTRVFTYNEQFF.

A word on this clonotype: This sequence may be a read error, since a much larger clone differs from it by one base. The rearrangement joins TRBV11-2 to TRBJ2-7; 13 nucleotides line up with TRBD2. The V and J ends lost 0 bases and 7 bases, in that order; junction bases with no gene match: 9. The CDR3 is 17 residues long. Per the germline V gene, CDR1 is SGHAT and CDR2 is FQNNGV. For the CDR3, the DNA is TGTGCCAGCAGCTTAGATATCACTAGCGGGAGGGTGAGGGAGCAGTACTTC. As protein: CASSLDITSGRVREQYF.